The next 17 T cell receptor beta chains were all read from a single sample in a study of T cell repertoires and Cas9 in healthy adults. Produced via immunoSEQ multiplex PCR; TCRdb's table is partial and in-frame only. Here the sample spans some 20,000 clones, about 90% being singletons. The sample taken for sequencing was CD4+ effector T cells (CD127+, CD25-, CD137-, CD154-) from PBMCs; culture status not recorded. The receptors here all came from a human donor in good health.

The chain combines TRBV19 with TRBJ2-6; 9 nucleotides agree with TRBD1. The V and J ends lost 0 bases and 4 bases, in that order; junction bases with no gene match: 4. The CDR3 has 17 amino acids. The germline gives CDR1 LNHDA, CDR2 SQIVND (reference sequence). CDR3 in amino acids: CASSIEQGASGANVLTF. CDR3 nucleotides: TGTGCCAGTAGTATAGAACAGGGGGCGTCCGGGGCCAACGTCCTGACTTTC.

The V and J genes are TRBV4-1 and TRBJ1-5, with D maybe TRBD1 (5 bases). Per the germline V gene, CDR1 is MGHRA and CDR2 is YSYEKL. The CDR3 spans 15 residues. Trimming took 0 bases from V and 5 from J, leaving 11 bases between them. CDR3 bases: TGCGCCAGCAGCCAAGATCCAGGGCAAGATCAGCCCCAGCATTTT. This encodes CASSQDPGQDQPQHF.

The chain joins TRBV9 to TRBJ2-3; TRBD2 agrees at 10 bases. The J segment lost 6 bases and the V segment lost 0 bases, leaving 4 bases of the junction unmatched. The CDR3 contains 15 residues. The germline V gene encodes CDR1 SGDLS and CDR2 YYNGEE. CDR3 sequence reads: CASSVAASGSDTQYF. CDR3 sequence (DNA): TGTGCCAGCAGCGTAGCGGCTAGCGGGAGCGATACGCAGTATTTT.

J is TRBJ2-2 and V is TRBV2, with no clear D. Trimming removed 5 bases from V and 6 bases from J, with 13 bases in between. The CDR3 covers 14 residues. CDR1 is SNHLY, CDR2 FYNNEI, per germline. The CDR3 bases are TGTGCCAGCAGTTTAGACACTGCGCCCGGGGAGCTGTTTTTT. It is translated as CASSLDTAPGELFF.

This clone was seen a few times. The chain employs TRBV19 and TRBJ1-2; the match to TRBD1 covers 7 bases. CDR1 LNHDA and CDR2 SQIVND come from the germline V gene (reference sequence). The CDR3 is 14 amino acids. Losses at the gene ends were 3 bases for V and 7 bases for J; bases not matched to a gene: 8. The chain's CDR3 is CASSIVQGLSGYTF. CDR3 DNA sequence: TGTGCCAGTAGTATTGTACAGGGGCTAAGTGGCTACACCTTC. Complete variable domain (other parts from reference TRBV19 and TRBJ1-2): DGGITQSPKYLFRKEGQNVTLSCEQNLNHDAMYWYRQDPGQGLRLIYYSQIVNDFQKGDIAEGYSVSREKKESFPLTVTSAQKNPTAFYLCASSIVQGLSGYTFGSGTRLTVV.

V and J are TRBV7-2 and TRBJ2-3, with D possibly matching TRBD2 (5 bases). Germline CDR1 is SGHTA and CDR2 is FQGNSA. The CDR3 contains 17 residues. With 4 bases removed from V and 0 bases from J, the gap between germline ends came to 17 bases. The CDR3 here is CASSSPGGFTSTDTQYF. CDR3 DNA sequence: TGTGCCAGCAGCTCCCCTGGCGGGTTTACAAGCACAGATACGCAGTATTTT.

The rearrangement links TRBV7-8 to TRBJ1-6; 9 nucleotides align to TRBD1. The V gene's germline CDR1 is SGHVS and CDR2 FQNEAQ. Germline trimming cut 5 bases from V and 8 bases from J; bases unmatched to any gene: 7. The CDR3 is 15 residues long. Here the CDR3 reads CASSPRTGEDSPLHF. The DNA for the CDR3 is TGTGCCAGCAGCCCCCGGACAGGGGAGGATTCACCCCTCCACTTT.

V and J are TRBV7-9 and TRBJ2-4; 11 bases agree with TRBD2. Germline V gives CDR1 SEHNR, CDR2 FQNEAQ (reference sequence). V gave up 0 bases and J gave up 0 bases; unmatched junction bases: 7. This CDR3 contains 19 residues. CDR3 amino acids: CASSLAGTSGPLAKNIQYF. The CDR3 bases are TGTGCCAGCAGCTTAGCCGGGACTAGCGGACCTTTAGCCAAAAACATTCAGTACTTC.

The rearrangement links TRBV29-1 to TRBJ1-5; tentative D call: TRBD1 (5 bases). The CDR3 spans 15 residues. The ends were cut back, 6 bases at V and 8 bases at J, with 23 bases in the middle. In germline, CDR1 is SQVTM, CDR2 ANQGSEA. The CDR3: CSVSITGGYQEPQHF. The CDR3, as DNA: TGCAGCGTGTCAATAACAGGAGGGTATCAGGAGCCCCAGCATTTT.

In this sample, this clone turned up once. The V gene is TRBV11-2, the J gene TRBJ2-3; no firm D call. V was shortened by 4 bases and J by 0 bases, with 2 bases between the two germline ends. Germline CDR1 SGHAT, CDR2 FQNNGV. There are 12 residues in the CDR3. The DNA for the CDR3 is TGTGCCAGCAGCTCGAGCACAGATACGCAGTATTTT. Translated, it gives CASSSSTDTQYF.

The chain combines TRBV6-5 with TRBJ2-5; a weak D match, TRBD2 (5 bases). V was clipped by 0 bases and J by 0 bases, with 11 bases between them. Germline CDR1 and CDR2: MNHEY and SVGAGI. The CDR3 totals 16 residues. CDR3 sequence reads: CASSYSPGKYQETQYF. CDR3 DNA sequence: TGTGCCAGCAGTTACTCGCCGGGAAAGTACCAAGAGACCCAGTACTTC.

This chain joins TRBV6-1 and TRBJ1-6; D may be TRBD1 (6 bases). This CDR3 comprises 18 residues. The V gene's germline CDR1 is MNHNS and CDR2 SASEGT. With 3 bases removed from V and 0 bases from J, the gap between germline ends came to 15 bases. The CDR3 DNA is TGTGCCAGCAGTGATCAGGACAGCTCTAGCTCCTATAATTCACCCCTCCACTTT. Translated: CASSDQDSSSSYNSPLHF.

V is TRBV19 and J is TRBJ2-7, with 11 bases aligning to TRBD2. This CDR3 region has 15 residues. V shed 4 bases and J 0 bases; nucleotides not matched to a gene: 2. Looked up from germline, CDR1 is LNHDA and CDR2 is SQIVND (reference sequence). The CDR3 nucleotides read TGTGCCAGTAGTACAACTAGCGGGAGCTCCTACGAGCAGTACTTC. Translation: CASSTTSGSSYEQYF.

J is TRBJ2-7 and V is TRBV5-6; the match to TRBD1 covers 9 bases. This CDR3 contains 17 residues. Germline lookup yields CDR1 SGHDT and CDR2 YYEEEE. After removal of 2 bases from V and 2 bases from J, the junction contained 11 bases not matched to a gene. The CDR3 loop reads CASSFPAGTGTTYEQYF. The DNA for the CDR3 is TGTGCCAGCAGCTTCCCGGCCGGGACAGGGACGACCTACGAGCAGTACTTC.

The genes are TRBV6-5 and TRBJ2-2, with TRBD2 as a possible D gene (5 bases). Germline loops: CDR1 MNHEY, CDR2 SVGAGI. The CDR3 totals 13 residues. Trimming left V 6 bases short and J 7 bases short, with 12 bases between. For the CDR3, the DNA is TGTGCCAGCAGCCCGGGGTTGGGCGGGGAGCTGTTTTTT. Translating it yields CASSPGLGGELFF.

The chain is built from TRBV2 and TRBJ1-2, with TRBD1 identical over 11 bases. CDR3 length: 13 amino acids. Germline V gene lookup returns CDR1 SNHLY and CDR2 FYNNEI. V lost 6 bases to trimming and J lost 7 bases; unmatched junction nucleotides: 4. The CDR3 sequence is CASRRDRGGGYTF. The DNA of the CDR3 is TGTGCCAGCAGACGGGACAGGGGGGGTGGCTACACCTTC.

The rearrangement joins TRBV7-2 to TRBJ1-1, with a tentative D call TRBD1 (5 bases). V lost 7 bases, J lost 3 bases, and 18 bases lay in between. Germline V lookup: CDR1 SGHTA, CDR2 FQGNSA. The CDR3 extends over 15 amino acids. The CDR3 DNA sequence: TGTGCCAGCACCGACGTGGGGGTGTGGGACACTGAAGCTTTCTTT. Translating gives CASTDVGVWDTEAFF.